The 29 T cell receptor beta chains below come from one sample, sequenced in a study of CD8 T cells in ankylosing spondylitis (TCRdb year 2017). The library was produced with 5' RACE. The reads were generated on an Illumina HiSeq 2500. TCRdb took the public reads, trimmed them with fastp at Q25, ran MiXCR for clone calling and kept in-frame beta chains. A single entry per CDR3 protein holds the most common genes and DNA from its merged rows. Present in this sample are some 300,000 distinct CDR3 sequences, roughly 20% of which were seen just once. In total, the top ten clones hold roughly 3.6% of the sample. Sample: blood, either unsorted or a sorted T cell fraction (not recorded which). Receptors were obtained from a female donor with ankylosing spondylitis or in good health (not recorded which).

This clonotype was observed at least ten times. The rearrangement uses TRBV20-1 and TRBJ2-1; TRBD2 matches at 8 bases. Per germline, CDR1 DFQATT and CDR2 SNEGSKA (reference sequence). After removal of 1 base from V and 0 bases from J, the junction contained 5 bases not matched to a gene. The CDR3 length is 16 residues. In DNA, the CDR3 is TGCAGTGCTAGAGGACTAGCGCTTAGCTCCTACAATGAGCAGTTCTTC. Its translation is CSARGLALSSYNEQFF.

This clonotype was detected a few times. The chain recombines TRBV20-1 with TRBJ2-7, with TRBD1 matching over 9 bases. Germline CDR1 reads DFQATT; CDR2 reads SNEGSKA (reference sequence). The CDR3 is made up of 12 amino acids. The junction had 2 bases not matched to a gene; V was cut back by 6 bases and J by 2 bases. CDR3 bases: TGCAGTGCCGACAGGGGGGCCTACGAGCAGTACTTC. Encoded protein: CSADRGAYEQYF.

This clonotype has just a few counts. The chain's CDR3 is CSARVQPTVQYF. CDR3 bases: TGCAGTGCTAGAGTCCAGCCAACCGTTCAGTACTTC. The chain links TRBV20-1 to TRBJ2-4; D remains ambiguous. In germline, CDR1 is DFQATT, CDR2 SNEGSKA (reference sequence). V was shortened by 1 base and J by 11 bases, with 12 bases between the two germline ends. The CDR3 sequence is 12 residues long.

The sample holds a few counts of this clonotype. The V and J genes are TRBV18 and TRBJ1-1; no clear D gene. Trimming removed 5 bases at V and 1 base at J, with 14 bases between. In germline, CDR1 is KGHSH, CDR2 LQKENI. The CDR3 consists of 15 residues. The CDR3: CASSFNRDSNTEAFF. The CDR3 bases are TGTGCCAGCTCATTCAACAGAGACTCGAACACTGAAGCTTTCTTT.

A few counts support this clonotype. This chain connects TRBV20-1 to TRBJ2-1, with D perhaps given as TRBD1 or TRBD2 (6 bases each). The V end was cut by 4 bases, the J end by 0 bases, with 31 bases between. Germline V gene sequence: CDR1 DFQATT, CDR2 SNEGSKA (reference sequence). The CDR3 is made up of 21 amino acids. CDR3 DNA: TGCAGTGCTACCTTCGGGACACCCCTTGGAGGGGCGGTAAGCTCCTACAATGAGCAGTTCTTC. Protein sequence: CSATFGTPLGGAVSSYNEQFF.

This clonotype turned up a few times. This chain uses TRBV10-3 with TRBJ2-1; 9 nucleotides agree with TRBD2. The CDR3 runs to 16 residues. V dropped 6 bases and J dropped 7; count of bases not matched to a gene: 13. Germline-derived CDR1 and CDR2 are ENHRY and SYGVKD. The CDR3 DNA is TGTGCCATCAGCGTATCTTCTAGCGGGGTCCGGAATGAGCAGTTCTTC. It is translated as CAISVSSSGVRNEQFF.

This clonotype has more than one count but fewer than ten. The chain combines TRBV18 with TRBJ1-4; no clear D gene. CDR1 is KGHSH, CDR2 LQKENI, per germline. The CDR3 totals 14 residues. The V end lost 3 bases, the J end lost 8 bases, and 13 bases lay between the germline ends. The CDR3 DNA follows: TGTGCCAGCTCACCTTCCAGGACGGAAGAAAAACTGTTTTTT. Its protein product is CASSPSRTEEKLFF. Based on the CDR3 plus reference TRBV18 and TRBJ1-4, the full variable domain is NAGVMQNPRHLVRRRGQEARLRCSPMKGHSHVYWYRQLPEEGLKFMVYLQKENIIDESGMPKERFSAEFPKEGPSILRIQQVVRGDSAAYFCASSPSRTEEKLFFGSGTQLSVL.

The chain has TRBV6-2 or TRBV6-3 and TRBJ2-7, with D tentatively TRBD1 (5 bases). The V and J ends lost 5 bases and 3 bases respectively, with 8 bases between them. Per the germline V gene, CDR1 is MNHEY and CDR2 is SVGEGT. The CDR3 contains 12 residues. The CDR3 region has the DNA TGTGCCAGCAGTCGACAGCACTACGAGCAGTACTTC. Translating it yields CASSRQHYEQYF.

The chain links TRBV7-2 to TRBJ2-7; D gene ambiguous. The V end was cut by 0 bases, the J end by 5 bases, with 11 bases between. Germline V gene lookup returns CDR1 SGHTA and CDR2 FQGNSA. There are 14 residues in the CDR3. This CDR3 is CASSLAKVGDEQYF. CDR3 nucleotides: TGTGCCAGCAGCTTAGCAAAGGTTGGGGACGAGCAGTACTTC.

The chain has TRBV3-1 and TRBJ2-1, with 9 positions matching TRBD2. The CDR3 runs 16 residues. Looked up from germline, CDR1 is LGHDT and CDR2 is YNNKEL (reference sequence). V lost 0 bases and J lost 5; bases outside the gene matches: 5. The CDR3 DNA reads as TGTGCCAGCAGCCAAGATTCTAGCGGGACGAACAATGAGCAGTTCTTC. Residues: CASSQDSSGTNNEQFF.

This clonotype was found many times. The chain uses TRBV29-1 and TRBJ2-5; D is tentatively TRBD1 or TRBD2 (6 bases each). Germline-derived CDR1 and CDR2 are SQVTM and ANQGSEA. V was clipped by 8 bases and J by 7 bases, with 17 bases between them. CDR3 length: 12 residues. CDR3 sequence (DNA): TGCAGCATAGGGGACCCGGGGGCGACCCAGTACTTC. This translates into CSIGDPGATQYF.

As regards this clonotype: A read error is likely, as this CDR3 ends without the conserved phenylalanine or tryptophan. This sequence joins TRBV4-3 and TRBJ1-1; D may be TRBD1 (5 bases). V was trimmed by 1 base and J by 5 bases, leaving 14 bases between them. The germline V gene has CDR1 LGHNA and CDR2 YSLEER. This CDR3 is built from 15 residues. CDR3 DNA sequence: TGCGCCAGCAGCCAAGTAGCGGGGGGAGGGACTGAAGCTTTCCTT. Amino acids: CASSQVAGGGTEAFL.

This sequence joins TRBV5-1 and TRBJ2-7, with a possible D match to TRBD1 (6 bases). The CDR3 contains 16 residues. Trimming pared 5 bases from V and 0 bases from J, leaving 18 bases between. Germline CDR1 reads SGHRS; CDR2 reads YFSETQ. The CDR3 DNA reads TGCGCCAGCAGGGGCCTAGGGAAGGGGGACTCCTACGAGCAGTACTTC. Protein product: CASRGLGKGDSYEQYF.

A few counts support this clonotype. This sequence joins TRBV24-1 and TRBJ2-1; 12 bases map to TRBD2. The junction had 3 bases not matched to a gene; V was cut back by 2 bases and J by 2 bases. The CDR3 is 17 amino acids. The germline CDR1 and CDR2 sequences are KGHDR and SFDVKD. The CDR3 DNA sequence: TGTGCCACCAGTGATTCTAGCGGGAGGGGCGCCTACAATGAGCAGTTCTTC. The encoded protein is CATSDSSGRGAYNEQFF.

This chain uses TRBV2 with TRBJ2-1; 8 bases line up with TRBD2. The CDR3 contains 18 residues. The V gene's germline CDR1 is SNHLY and CDR2 FYNNEI. Trimming took 8 bases from V and 2 from J; bases not matched to a gene: 17. This CDR3 is CASGGRSGSRNAYNEQFF. The CDR3 DNA reads TGTGCCAGCGGGGGACGCAGCGGGAGTCGGAACGCCTACAATGAGCAGTTCTTC.

The J gene is TRBJ1-1, the V gene TRBV4-3; tentative D call: TRBD1 (6 bases). From germline, CDR1 is LGHNA and CDR2 YSLEER. V lost 0 bases to trimming and J lost 4 bases, with 18 bases between them. There are 17 residues in the CDR3. The DNA for the CDR3 is TGCGCCAGCAGCCAAGATCTTGTGGGGGCCGTAGGCACTGAAGCTTTCTTT. As protein: CASSQDLVGAVGTEAFF.

The V gene is TRBV3-1, the J gene TRBJ2-4; no reliable D call. V was pared by 1 base and J by 8 bases, with 3 bases between. The CDR3 consists of 11 residues. Per the germline V gene, CDR1 is LGHDT and CDR2 is YNNKEL (reference sequence). The CDR3 DNA reads TGTGCCAGCAGCCAAGCGGACATTCAGTACTTC. Translated: CASSQADIQYF.

This clonotype was counted ten times or more. This chain links TRBV28 with TRBJ2-7; D not certain. Germline V gives CDR1 MDHEN, CDR2 SYDVKM. The CDR3 has 16 residues. V was shortened by 4 bases and J by 2 bases, with 18 bases between the two germline ends. This CDR3 is CASSSPHFVETYEQYF. CDR3 nucleotides: TGTGCCAGCAGTTCTCCCCATTTCGTGGAAACCTACGAGCAGTACTTC. Combining the CDR3 with reference TRBV28 and TRBJ2-7 gives the whole variable domain DVKVTQSSRYLVKRTGEKVFLECVQDMDHENMFWYRQDPGLGLRLIYFSYDVKMKEKGDIPEGYSVSREKKERFSLILESASTNQTSMYLCASSSPHFVETYEQYFGPGTRLTVT.

There are a few counts of this clonotype. V and J are TRBV4-2 and TRBJ1-1; D is possibly TRBD1 (6 bases). The CDR3 runs 15 residues. Trimming took 0 bases from V and 1 from J, leaving 9 bases between them. Germline CDR1 LGHNA, CDR2 YNFKEQ. The CDR3 DNA is TGTGCCAGCAGCCAAGACCGGGGGCGGAACACTGAAGCTTTCTTT. Translation gives CASSQDRGRNTEAFF.

V usage is TRBV12-3 or TRBV12-4 and J usage is TRBJ2-7, with 9 bases lining up with TRBD2. The CDR3 sequence is 14 residues long. Losses at the gene ends were 3 bases for V and 5 bases for J; bases not matched to a gene: 5. CDR3 DNA: TGTGCCAGCAGTTTCGCGGGAGGGGAGGACGAGCAGTACTTC. The encoded protein is CASSFAGGEDEQYF.

This chain uses TRBV6-1 with TRBJ2-7, with D tentatively TRBD1 or TRBD2 (5 bases each). V lost 6 bases and J 6 bases, leaving 21 bases between the germline ends. Germline CDR1 reads MNHNS; CDR2 reads SASEGT. This CDR3 spans 15 amino acids. CDR3 sequence (DNA): TGTGCCAGCAGCCCGGGGCGACCGAGGTTTCGCGAGCAGTACTTC. Amino acid sequence: CASSPGRPRFREQYF.

The J gene is TRBJ1-1, the V gene TRBV4-2; D unclear. The CDR3 covers 13 residues. Germline V gene data show CDR1 as LGHNA and CDR2 as YNFKEQ. Trimming removed 0 bases from V and 9 bases from J, with 11 bases in between. The CDR3 is CASSQERALQAFF. CDR3 nucleotides: TGTGCCAGCAGCCAAGAAAGGGCCTTACAAGCTTTCTTT.

The rearrangement joins TRBV6-2 or TRBV6-3 to TRBJ2-7; 9 bases line up with TRBD1. This CDR3 contains 14 residues. V was clipped by 6 bases and J by 5 bases; unmatched bases: 8. In germline, CDR1 is MNHEY, CDR2 SVGEGT. The DNA for the CDR3 is TGTGCCAGCAGGCCGGGACAGGGATACCACGAGCAGTACTTC. Its translation: CASRPGQGYHEQYF.

This clonotype was counted at least ten times. The J gene is TRBJ2-3, the V gene TRBV5-1; TRBD2 agrees at 10 bases. Germline trimming cut 0 bases from V and 5 bases from J; bases unmatched to any gene: 0. Per germline, CDR1 SGHRS and CDR2 YFSETQ. CDR3 length: 14 amino acids. CDR3 region: CASSLEREGDTQYF. CDR3 nucleotide sequence: TGCGCCAGCAGCTTGGAGCGGGAGGGAGATACGCAGTATTTT.

The gene calls are TRBV29-1 and TRBJ2-1; 8 bases are a match to TRBD2. J was trimmed by 7 bases and V by 4 bases; bases with no gene match: 3. The CDR3 is made up of 12 amino acids. Germline V gives CDR1 SQVTM, CDR2 ANQGSEA. The CDR3 loop reads CSVGLAGNEQFF. CDR3 DNA sequence: TGCAGCGTTGGGTTAGCGGGAAATGAGCAGTTCTTC.

The chain carries TRBV9 and TRBJ2-5; tentative D call: TRBD2 (6 bases). The CDR3 is 15 amino acids. V lost 4 bases, J lost 4 bases, and 17 bases lay in between. CDR1 SGDLS and CDR2 YYNGEE come from the germline V gene. CDR3 sequence: CASSPLAWRGETQYF. The CDR3 DNA sequence: TGTGCCAGCAGCCCACTTGCATGGAGGGGAGAGACCCAGTACTTC.

This clonotype was counted at least ten times. V usage is TRBV10-3 and J usage is TRBJ2-5; D uncertain. Germline CDR1 is ENHRY and CDR2 is SYGVKD. CDR3 length: 16 residues. The V end lost 2 bases, the J end lost 4 bases, and 17 bases lay between the germline ends. CDR3: CAISESRTGGVETQYF. The CDR3 DNA reads as TGTGCCATCAGTGAGAGCAGGACGGGTGGGGTAGAGACCCAGTACTTC.

This clonotype has only a few counts. The chain links TRBV5-1 to TRBJ2-1; the D is unclear. Germline V gene sequence: CDR1 SGHRS, CDR2 YFSETQ. The CDR3 is made up of 15 amino acids. The germline V and J ends were trimmed by 4 bases and 0 bases, with 11 bases remaining between them. CDR3 nucleotides: TGCGCCAGCAGCCCCCCCCGGAGCTCCTACAATGAGCAGTTCTTC. Protein sequence: CASSPPRSSYNEQFF.

There are a few counts of this clonotype. The gene calls are TRBV24-1 and TRBJ1-1, with 7 bases aligning to TRBD1. V shed 9 bases, J shed 1 base, and the junction held 10 bases outside the gene matches. This CDR3 is 15 amino acids long. Germline V gene data show CDR1 as KGHDR and CDR2 as SFDVKD. In DNA, the CDR3 is TGTGCCACCCGTCGTTCCGGGACAGAGAACACTGAAGCTTTCTTT. It encodes CATRRSGTENTEAFF.